A single sample is the source of the 25 T cell receptor beta chains below, sequenced in a study of beta chain features in type 1 diabetes. Every isolated RNA sample was fully reverse transcribed, so sequencing captured expressed TCRB transcripts. TCRdb's table, derived via immunoSEQ multiplex PCR, lists solely in-frame clones and lacks some. The sample has 250,000 or so clones; 27% are singletons. Material: central memory CD4+ T cells from blood. The receptors stem from a man aged 30 to 39 in good health.

The rearrangement joins TRBV6-6 to TRBJ2-1; D may be TRBD1 or TRBD2 (6 bases each). Trimming shortened V by 4 bases and J by 10 bases, and 14 bases separated the two germline ends. The V gene's germline CDR1 is MNHNY and CDR2 SVGAGI (reference sequence). The CDR3 length is 13 residues. Here the CDR3 reads CASSFGGGREQFF. In nucleotides, the CDR3 is TGTGCCAGCAGTTTCGGAGGGGGGCGAGAGCAGTTCTTC.

The chain uses TRBV6-5 and TRBJ2-2, with 14 nucleotides matching TRBD2. Germline V gene sequence: CDR1 MNHEY, CDR2 SVGAGI. CDR3 length: 15 amino acids. Trimming took 4 bases from V and 6 from J; bases not matched to a gene: 1. CDR3 sequence (DNA): TGTGCCAGCAGTTTGACTAGCGGGAGGGCCGGGGAGCTGTTTTTT. This translates into CASSLTSGRAGELFF.

This clone was seen a handful of times. The chain has TRBV13 and TRBJ1-2; the D is unclear. This CDR3 comprises 12 residues. CDR1 and CDR2 (germline): PRHDT, FYEKMQ (reference sequence). V gave up 2 bases and J gave up 8 bases, with 9 bases separating them. CDR3 bases: TGTGCCAGCAGCTTAAGTGGTGGGGGCTACACCTTC. Residues: CASSLSGGGYTF.

This clone has more than one count but fewer than ten. This chain uses TRBV29-1 with TRBJ1-1; 7 bases are a match to TRBD1. Germline V gives CDR1 SQVTM, CDR2 ANQGSEA. This CDR3 spans 13 amino acids. Trimming cost V 7 bases and J 3 bases; bases outside gene matches: 8. CDR3 in DNA: TGCAGCGCCAGGACAGGAGGGGACACTGAAGCTTTCTTT. Translation: CSARTGGDTEAFF.

There are a few counts of this clone. The V and J genes are TRBV28 and TRBJ2-3; D unclear. Germline loops: CDR1 MDHEN, CDR2 SYDVKM. V was cut by 6 bases and J by 5 bases, with 9 bases left in between. This CDR3 comprises 12 residues. CDR3 bases: TGTGCCAGCAGCTCCCAAAAAGATACGCAGTATTTT. Protein: CASSSQKDTQYF.

This clone showed up just once. The junction does not match germline at one end; this may be a read error. The chain combines TRBV7-6 with TRBJ2-7; D ambiguous. Germline V lookup: CDR1 SGHVS, CDR2 FNYEAQ. The CDR3 has 13 amino acids. This chain's CDR3 is CASRRGPKDEQYF. CDR3 DNA sequence: TGTGCCAGCAGGCGCGGACCAAAGGACGAGCAGTATTTC.

This clone was seen repeatedly, ten times or more. The rearrangement joins TRBV2 to TRBJ1-2; tentative D call: TRBD1 (6 bases). V lost 8 bases, J lost 0 bases, and 19 bases lay in between. Germline CDR1 and CDR2: SNHLY and FYNNEI. CDR3 length equals 16 residues. The CDR3 sequence is CASRQPGRGANYGYTF. The CDR3 nucleotides read TGTGCCAGCCGCCAACCGGGCAGGGGAGCTAACTATGGCTACACCTTC.

The chain joins TRBV4-1 to TRBJ1-2; D is unclear. V was clipped by 1 base and J by 7 bases, with 10 bases between them. This CDR3 is 13 amino acids long. Germline values: CDR1 MGHRA, CDR2 YSYEKL. This CDR3 is CASSQGDGVGYTF. The CDR3 coding sequence is TGCGCCAGCAGCCAAGGGGATGGCGTTGGCTACACCTTC.

This clone was seen a few times. Written as DNA, the CDR3 is TGTGCCAGCAGCCCGAGGGGGGGGCCACTCTCCTACAATGAGCAGTTCTTC. Protein sequence: CASSPRGGPLSYNEQFF. The chain combines TRBV7-8 with TRBJ2-1, with TRBD2 as a possible D gene (7 bases). The CDR3 is made up of 17 amino acids. Trimming shortened V by 5 bases and J by 0 bases, and 17 bases separated the two germline ends. The germline gives CDR1 SGHVS, CDR2 FQNEAQ.

The sample holds a few counts of this clone. V is TRBV20-1 and J is TRBJ2-3, with unresolved D. Trimming took 3 bases from V and 4 from J, leaving 5 bases between them. The CDR3 contains 11 residues. Germline loops: CDR1 DFQATT, CDR2 SNEGSKA (reference sequence). The CDR3 is CSASGPDTQYF. As DNA, the CDR3 is TGCAGTGCTAGTGGGCCAGATACGCAGTATTTT.

For this clone: A junction boundary mismatches the germline segment, possibly from a read error. The rearrangement links TRBV2 to TRBJ1-1; 8 positions match TRBD1. Germline CDR1 reads SNHLY; CDR2 reads FYNNEI. The CDR3 length is 13 residues. CDR3 region: CASTTRQGNEAFF. CDR3 in DNA: TGTGCAAGCACCACCAGACAGGGGAATGAAGCTTTCTTT.

The chain couples TRBV6-5 to TRBJ2-3; the D gene is possibly TRBD2 (6 bases). There are 13 residues in the CDR3. V was clipped by 2 bases and J by 8 bases, with 11 bases between them. Germline CDR1 reads MNHEY; CDR2 reads SVGAGI. CDR3 loop: CASSYPNSGTQYF. The CDR3 DNA sequence: TGTGCCAGCAGTTACCCCAATAGCGGTACGCAGTATTTT.

The chain employs TRBV5-4 and TRBJ2-1; 14 positions agree with TRBD2. V was pared by 4 bases and J by 3 bases, with 6 bases of the junction left unmatched. CDR3 length: 17 residues. Germline V gene sequence: CDR1 SGHNT, CDR2 YYREEE (reference sequence). This CDR3 reads CASSPGTSGGSYNEQFF. In nucleotides, the CDR3 is TGTGCCAGCAGCCCCGGGACTAGCGGGGGAAGCTACAATGAGCAGTTCTTC.

The chain has TRBV5-4 and TRBJ2-3; TRBD2 matches at 12 bases. The CDR3 loop spans 15 amino acids. Germline lookup yields CDR1 SGHNT and CDR2 YYREEE (reference sequence). V gave up 6 bases and J gave up 3 bases; unmatched junction bases: 5. For the CDR3, the DNA is TGTGCCAGCAAAAGGACTAGCGGGATTACAGATACGCAGTATTTT. Translating gives CASKRTSGITDTQYF.

This chain connects TRBV28 to TRBJ2-3; D unresolved. CDR3 size: 13 residues. V lost 4 bases and J 3 bases, leaving 8 bases between the germline ends. CDR1 MDHEN and CDR2 SYDVKM come from the germline V gene. CDR3 DNA: TGTGCCAGCAGTTCCATTCCAACAGATACGCAGTATTTT. Translated, it gives CASSSIPTDTQYF.

The chain has TRBV7-6 and TRBJ2-5; D ambiguous. The CDR3 spans 11 residues. CDR1 and CDR2 (germline): SGHVS, FNYEAQ. Trimming pared 4 bases from V and 7 bases from J, leaving 7 bases between. CDR3 coding DNA: TGTGCCAGCAGCTATGAGGCGACCCAGTACTTC. Its translation is CASSYEATQYF.

The chain employs TRBV10-3 and TRBJ2-2, with D perhaps matching TRBD1 (5 bases). Trimming took off 3 bases at V and 4 bases at J, with 24 bases between the two ends. The CDR3 has 19 residues. Germline CDR1 reads ENHRY; CDR2 reads SYGVKD. The CDR3 loop reads CAISEARAGPGPTTGELFF. The CDR3 nucleotides are TGTGCCATCAGTGAAGCTAGGGCAGGGCCCGGTCCTACCACCGGGGAGCTGTTTTTT.

This clone was counted between two and nine times. This chain connects TRBV19 to TRBJ2-1; 11 bases align to TRBD2. The CDR3 is made up of 15 amino acids. The germline gives CDR1 LNHDA, CDR2 SQIVND (reference sequence). The ends lost 6 bases at V and 3 bases at J; junction bases unmatched: 4. The CDR3 nucleotides read TGTGCCAGTAGGAAAGGACTAGCGGGCTACAATGAGCAGTTCTTC. Translated, it gives CASRKGLAGYNEQFF.

Comments on this clone: At the DNA level, this CDR3 is encoded by other sequences in the same sample as well. The V and J genes are TRBV20-1 and TRBJ2-1; D uncertain. The CDR3 extends over 11 amino acids. Trimming removed 4 bases from V and 5 bases from J, with 6 bases in between. CDR1 and CDR2 (germline): DFQATT, SNEGSKA (reference sequence). Here the CDR3 DNA reads TGCAGTGCTACAAGAAACAATGAGCAGTTCTTC. This codes for CSATRNNEQFF.

This clone was seen only a few times. The chain carries TRBV7-2 and TRBJ2-7; unclear D gene. Trimming stripped 3 bases from V and 3 bases from J, with 9 bases between. Germline CDR1 and CDR2: SGHTA and FQGNSA. This CDR3 contains 13 residues. DNA for the CDR3: TGTGCCAGCAGCTTCGTAGAAGTCTACGAGCAGTACTTC. Translation gives CASSFVEVYEQYF. Full variable domain (outside the CDR3, taken from reference TRBV7-2 and TRBJ2-7): GAGVSQSPSNKVTEKGKDVELRCDPISGHTALYWYRQSLGQGLEFLIYFQGNSAPDKSGLPSDRFSAERTGGSVSTLTIQRTQQEDSAVYLCASSFVEVYEQYFGPGTRLTVT.

The chain recombines TRBV10-3 with TRBJ1-4; D remains ambiguous. Trimming removed 3 bases from V and 6 bases from J, with 5 bases in between. The CDR3 length is 12 residues. Germline values: CDR1 ENHRY, CDR2 SYGVKD. CDR3 DNA: TGTGCCATCAGTGACAAGGATGAAAAACTGTTTTTT. Protein: CAISDKDEKLFF.

The chain employs TRBV29-1 and TRBJ2-5, with TRBD1 matching 7 bases. The V and J ends lost 5 bases and 5 bases, in that order; junction bases with no gene match: 8. The CDR3 contains 13 residues. Per germline, CDR1 SQVTM and CDR2 ANQGSEA. This CDR3 reads CSVSPTGTETQYF. Here the CDR3 DNA reads TGCAGCGTTTCACCGACAGGGACCGAGACCCAGTACTTC.

The V call is TRBV2, the J call TRBJ2-2; D is ambiguous. V dropped 6 bases and J dropped 4 bases, with 9 bases sitting between them. The germline gives CDR1 SNHLY, CDR2 FYNNEI. The CDR3 loop spans 13 amino acids. The CDR3 spells CASRPGSTGELFF. The CDR3 nucleotides read TGTGCCAGCAGGCCCGGATCCACCGGGGAGCTGTTTTTT.

V usage is TRBV7-9 and J usage is TRBJ2-1; the D call may be TRBD1 or TRBD2 (5 bases each). CDR1 and CDR2 from the germline V gene are SEHNR and FQNEAQ (reference sequence). The V end lost 6 bases, the J end lost 12 bases, and 27 bases lay between the germline ends. This CDR3 contains 16 residues. The CDR3 sequence: CASRKGSGTGSMGQFF. CDR3 sequence (DNA): TGTGCCAGCAGGAAAGGGTCCGGGACCGGATCAATGGGGCAGTTCTTC.

At least ten counts were recorded for this clone. The CDR3 region is CASRGWESNQPQHF. CDR3 sequence (DNA): TGTGCCAGCAGGGGATGGGAAAGCAATCAGCCCCAGCATTTT. This chain joins TRBV27 and TRBJ1-5, with D unclear. The V gene's germline CDR1 is MNHEY and CDR2 SMNVEV (reference sequence). The CDR3 is made up of 14 amino acids. V dropped 6 bases and J dropped 1 base, with 10 bases sitting between them.